This T cell receptor beta chain was observed in a study of T cell changes during pregnancy in multiple sclerosis. CDR3 length: 18 residues. Trimming stripped 1 base from V and 3 bases from J, with 18 bases between. The germline gives CDR1 LGHNA, CDR2 YSLEER. Produced via immunoSEQ multiplex PCR; TCRdb's table is partial and in-frame only. This table has tens of thousands of clones, approximately 89% appearing once. This clonotype was sampled from a female donor in good health, enrolled as a control in a pregnancy study. This sequence joins TRBV4-3 and TRBJ1-4; the D is unclear. Specimen: peripheral blood, collected in the first trimester of pregnancy. The CDR3 DNA sequence: TGCGCCAGCAGCCAAGGGCCAGGTGGTAGAGGGCCTAATGAAAAACTGTTTTTT. Translation: CASSQGPGGRGPNEKLFF.